This T cell receptor (beta chain) was captured by sequencing in a study of human T cells and chemical hapten exposure. About the research overall: Patch testing placed 0.01% DPC on the upper back, with readings at 6 days. Alopecia areata, totalis or universalis affected patients, mainly female. General observations from the study: TCRs at a frequency above 1 in 1000 stayed unchanged with DPC sensitization.

Original methodology: Individual samples carried between roughly 23,224 and 700,000 TCRs, with roughly 96,000 as the median. Using its own MiXCR run on the RACE reads, TCRdb lists one record per CDR3 protein. TCRdb's processing, not the study's, gives the V and J calls here. The sample carries approximately 100,000 distinct CDR3 sequences, roughly an eighth recorded once. Remarks on this clonotype: Its cognate antigen is unknown.

Time point here: pre-sensitization, week 0. Treatment in this sample: therapeutic diphenylcyclopropenone sensitization with weekly scalp DPC. The CDR3 runs 14 residues. V dropped 10 bases and J dropped 3 bases, with 19 bases sitting between them. Per the germline V gene, CDR1 is MDHEN and CDR2 is SYDVKM. Sequencing used whole blood, obtained in connection with sensitization to the hapten diphenylcyclopropenone (DPC). The rearrangement joins TRBV28 to TRBJ2-7; D ambiguous. The receptor comes from a woman aged 45 to 65 with alopecia areata. Some clones in this sample may be carry-over from other donors' samples. This CDR3 reads CANTPSQDLYEQYF. CDR3 DNA: TGTGCCAACACCCCCAGTCAGGACCTCTACGAGCAGTACTTC.